A single T cell receptor beta chain is shown here with its context. Its antigen is as yet unknown. This CDR3 region has 15 residues. Germline V gene lookup returns CDR1 LNHDA and CDR2 SQIVND (reference sequence). V trimming: 6 bases; J trimming: 6 bases; junction bases outside the gene matches: 8. Extraction of approximately 2 micrograms of genomic DNA from cryopreserved PBMCs supplied material for TCR beta libraries. The table came from immunoSEQ multiplex PCR; TCRdb's copy has only in-frame clones and leaves some out. The sample contains more than 110,000 clones, roughly three quarters of which appear only once. This sample stems from a study of cytotoxic CD8 clonotypes in ibrutinib-treated CLL. Findings of the study overall: Once treatment began, public clonotypes, which were uncommon, contracted or stayed stable.

The chain employs TRBV19 and TRBJ1-1, with TRBD1 matching over 12 bases. Sequencing used PBMCs, obtained after 24 months of ibrutinib treatment. The sequence derives from a human donor with chronic lymphocytic leukemia. The CDR3 loop is CASSGTGGAWAEAFF. As DNA, the CDR3 is TGTGCCAGTAGCGGGACAGGGGGCGCTTGGGCTGAAGCTTTCTTT.